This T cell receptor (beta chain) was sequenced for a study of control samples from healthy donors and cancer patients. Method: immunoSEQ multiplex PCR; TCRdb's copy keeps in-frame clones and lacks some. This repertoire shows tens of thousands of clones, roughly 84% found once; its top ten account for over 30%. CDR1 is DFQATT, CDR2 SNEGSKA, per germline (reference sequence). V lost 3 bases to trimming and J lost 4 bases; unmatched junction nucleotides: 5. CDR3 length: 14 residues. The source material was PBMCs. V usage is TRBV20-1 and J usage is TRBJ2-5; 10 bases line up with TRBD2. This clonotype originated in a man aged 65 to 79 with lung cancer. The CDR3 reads CSASTASGGETQYF. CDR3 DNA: TGCAGTGCTAGTACGGCTAGCGGGGGAGAGACCCAGTACTTC.